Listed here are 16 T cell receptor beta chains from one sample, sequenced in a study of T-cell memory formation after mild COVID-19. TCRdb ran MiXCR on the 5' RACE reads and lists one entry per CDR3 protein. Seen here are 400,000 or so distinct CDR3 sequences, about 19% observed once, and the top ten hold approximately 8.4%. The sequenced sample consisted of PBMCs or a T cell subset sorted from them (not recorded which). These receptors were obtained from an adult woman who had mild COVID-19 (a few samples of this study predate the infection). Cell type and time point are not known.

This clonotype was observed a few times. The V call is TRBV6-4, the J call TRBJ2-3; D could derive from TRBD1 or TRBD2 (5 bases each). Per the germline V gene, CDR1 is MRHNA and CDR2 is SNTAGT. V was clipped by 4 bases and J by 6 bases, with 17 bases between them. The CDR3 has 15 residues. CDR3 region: CASSATGTPGDTQYF. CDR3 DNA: TGTGCCAGCAGTGCGACCGGGACCCCCGGGGATACGCAGTATTTT.

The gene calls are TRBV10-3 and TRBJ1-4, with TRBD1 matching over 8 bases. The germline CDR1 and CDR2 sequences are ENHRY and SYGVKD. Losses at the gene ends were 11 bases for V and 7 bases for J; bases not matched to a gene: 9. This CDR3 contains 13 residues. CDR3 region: CAASGTGAEKLFF. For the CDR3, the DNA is TGTGCCGCCTCCGGGACAGGTGCTGAAAAACTGTTTTTT.

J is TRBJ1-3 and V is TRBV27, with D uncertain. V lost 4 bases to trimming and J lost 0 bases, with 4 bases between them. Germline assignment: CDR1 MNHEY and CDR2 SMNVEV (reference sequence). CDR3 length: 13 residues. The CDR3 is CASSWNSGNTIYF. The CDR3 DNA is TGTGCCAGCAGTTGGAACTCTGGAAACACCATATATTTT.

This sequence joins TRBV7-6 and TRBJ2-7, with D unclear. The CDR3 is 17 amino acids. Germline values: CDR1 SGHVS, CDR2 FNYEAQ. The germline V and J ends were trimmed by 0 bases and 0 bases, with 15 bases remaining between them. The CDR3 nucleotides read TGTGCCAGCAGCTTAGCGTCCCCAACTGAGTACTCCTACGAGCAGTACTTC. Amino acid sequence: CASSLASPTEYSYEQYF.

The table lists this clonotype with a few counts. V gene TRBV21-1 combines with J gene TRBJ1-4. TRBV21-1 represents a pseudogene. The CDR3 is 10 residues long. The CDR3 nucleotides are TGTGCCAGCAGCAAAGAAATTGGATTTTTT. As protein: CASSKEIGFF.

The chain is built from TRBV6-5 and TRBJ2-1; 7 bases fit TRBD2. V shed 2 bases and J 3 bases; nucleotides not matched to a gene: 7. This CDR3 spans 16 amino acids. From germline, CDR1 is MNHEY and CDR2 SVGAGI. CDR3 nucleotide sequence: TGTGCCAGCAGTTACGGTGGCAGCGGGGTCTACAATGAGCAGTTCTTC. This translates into CASSYGGSGVYNEQFF.

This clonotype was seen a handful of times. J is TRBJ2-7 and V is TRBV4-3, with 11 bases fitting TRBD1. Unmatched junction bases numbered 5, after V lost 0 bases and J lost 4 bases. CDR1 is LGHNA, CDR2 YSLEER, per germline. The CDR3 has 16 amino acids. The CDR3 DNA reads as TGCGCCAGCAGCCAAGAGGGGACAGGGGGATTATACGAGCAGTACTTC. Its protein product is CASSQEGTGGLYEQYF.

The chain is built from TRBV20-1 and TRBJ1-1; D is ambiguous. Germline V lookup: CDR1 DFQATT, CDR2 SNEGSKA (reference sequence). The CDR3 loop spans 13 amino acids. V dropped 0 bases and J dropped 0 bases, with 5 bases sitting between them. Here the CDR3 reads CSARDSLNTEAFF. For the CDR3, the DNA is TGCAGTGCTAGAGACAGCTTGAACACTGAAGCTTTCTTT.

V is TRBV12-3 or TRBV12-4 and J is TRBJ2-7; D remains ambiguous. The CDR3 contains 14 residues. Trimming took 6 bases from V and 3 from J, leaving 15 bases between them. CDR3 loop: CASSPDTPGYEQYF. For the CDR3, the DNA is TGTGCCAGCAGCCCCGACACCCCTGGCTACGAGCAGTACTTC.

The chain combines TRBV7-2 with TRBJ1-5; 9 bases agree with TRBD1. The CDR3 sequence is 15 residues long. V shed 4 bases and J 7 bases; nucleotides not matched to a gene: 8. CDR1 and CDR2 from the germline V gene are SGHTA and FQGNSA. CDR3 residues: CASSSTGGAQQPQHF. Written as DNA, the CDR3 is TGTGCCAGCAGCTCCACAGGGGGCGCCCAGCAGCCCCAGCATTTT.

CDR3 sequence: CASTASPDRVPLDTQYF. CDR3 DNA: TGTGCCAGCACCGCGAGTCCCGACAGGGTACCGTTAGATACGCAGTATTTT. The rearrangement links TRBV7-6 to TRBJ2-3; 7 nucleotides align to TRBD1. CDR1 and CDR2 (germline): SGHVS, FNYEAQ. V was pared by 7 bases and J by 5 bases, with 18 bases of the junction left unmatched. The length of the CDR3 is 17 residues. Variable domain in full (rest from reference TRBV7-6 and TRBJ2-3): GAGVSQSPRYKVTKRGQDVALRCDPISGHVSLYWYRQALGQGPEFLTYFNYEAQQDKSGLPNDRFSAERPEGSISTLTIQRTEQRDSAMYRCASTASPDRVPLDTQYFGPGTRLTVL.

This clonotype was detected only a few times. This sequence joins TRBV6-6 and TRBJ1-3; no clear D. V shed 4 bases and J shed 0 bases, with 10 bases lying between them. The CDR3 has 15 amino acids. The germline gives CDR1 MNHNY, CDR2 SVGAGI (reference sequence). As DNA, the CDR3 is TGTGCCAGCAGTTCGATAGACTCCTCTGGAAACACCATATATTTT. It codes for CASSSIDSSGNTIYF.

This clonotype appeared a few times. CDR3 sequence (DNA): TGTGCCAGCAGCCAAGACCGACTAGCGGGCACAGATACGCAGTATTTT. It yields the protein CASSQDRLAGTDTQYF. The V gene is TRBV4-2, the J gene TRBJ2-3, with 9 bases fitting TRBD2. V lost 0 bases to trimming and J lost 1 base; unmatched junction nucleotides: 2. Germline V gene data show CDR1 as LGHNA and CDR2 as YNFKEQ. The CDR3 spans 16 residues.

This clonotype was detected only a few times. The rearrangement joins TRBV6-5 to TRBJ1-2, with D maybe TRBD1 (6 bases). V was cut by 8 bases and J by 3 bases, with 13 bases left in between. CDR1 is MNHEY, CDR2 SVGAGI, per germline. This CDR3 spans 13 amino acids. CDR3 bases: TGTGCCAGCGTGCAGGGGCGAGACTATGGCTACACCTTC. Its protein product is CASVQGRDYGYTF.

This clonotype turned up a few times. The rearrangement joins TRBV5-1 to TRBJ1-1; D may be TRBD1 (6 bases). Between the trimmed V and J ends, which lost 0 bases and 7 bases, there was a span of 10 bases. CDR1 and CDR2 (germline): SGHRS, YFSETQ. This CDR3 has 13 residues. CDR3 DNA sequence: TGCGCCAGCAGCTTGGCTGGGGGCTTTGAAGCTTTCTTT. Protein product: CASSLAGGFEAFF.

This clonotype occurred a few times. The CDR3 region has the DNA TGTGCCAGCGCCGACCCCTGGGGGAGCACAGATACGCAGTATTTT. This gives the protein CASADPWGSTDTQYF. This chain connects TRBV27 to TRBJ2-3; D tentatively fits TRBD1 or TRBD2 (5 bases each). Germline-derived CDR1 and CDR2 are MNHEY and SMNVEV (reference sequence). The V end was cut by 8 bases, the J end by 0 bases, with 15 bases between. There are 15 residues in the CDR3.